Listed below are T cell receptor beta chains from one sample, sequenced in a study of OX40 agonist ivuxolimab in advanced cancers. Sequenced by immunoSEQ multiplex PCR; TCRdb stores in-frame clones only, minus some. The sample contains approximately 44,000 clones, roughly 86% of which appear only once. Specimen: CD4+ or CD8+ T cells sorted from blood, collected in a trial of the OX40 agonist ivuxolimab. The source of these receptors is an adult with an advanced solid tumor such as melanoma, head and neck, liver or kidney cancer. Each CDR3 is given with its conserved first and last residue. The order of the fields is J gene, D gene, V gene, CDR3 protein. A D gene is named only where the DNA matches it firmly.

TRBJ1-6,NA,TRBV5-6,CASSFARSPLHF
TRBJ2-5,NA,TRBV5-5,CASSWGRGGAETQYF
TRBJ1-3,NA,TRBV6-5,CASSPDGNTIYF
TRBJ1-1,NA,TRBV29-1,CSVENGPEGNLPLWNTEAFF
TRBJ1-5,TRBD1,TRBV7-8,CASSLGGTASYSNQPQHF
TRBJ1-2,NA,TRBV7-9,CASGSQPGDGYTF
TRBJ1-2,NA,TRBV27,CASSPGRVPGYTF
TRBJ2-7,NA,TRBV15,CATSSSGTDGHEQYF
TRBJ1-2,NA,TRBV5-6,CASSLAQAPYGYTF
TRBJ2-1,NA,TRBV7-8,CASSLEGPYDEQFF
TRBJ1-1,NA,TRBV12-5,CACSAFLNTEAFF
TRBJ2-5,TRBD2,TRBV9,CASNLAGRRETQYF
TRBJ1-2,NA,TRBV9,CASSPGERVGYGYTF
TRBJ2-1,NA,TRBV5-1,CASSLIEDEQFF
TRBJ2-4,NA,TRBV7-2,CASSGGWDGKNIQYF
TRBJ2-7,TRBD1,TRBV5-4,CASSGGQGALRVYEQYF
TRBJ2-3,NA,TRBV25-1,CASSEWDGGARDTQYF
TRBJ1-1,NA,TRBV2,CASSEAEGEAFF
TRBJ2-1,NA,TRBV27,CASRVGGISYNEQFF
TRBJ1-5,NA,TRBV28,CASIPTGGSQPQHF
TRBJ2-3,NA,TRBV15,CATSRDPSQSSTDTQYF
TRBJ2-2,NA,TRBV29-1,CSVVDGELFF
TRBJ1-4,NA,TRBV10-3,CAISEYGGGTNEKLFF
TRBJ2-1,NA,TRBV4-1,CASSQSPSTGEQFF
TRBJ2-5,TRBD2,TRBV11-3,CASSLGGGAVETQYF
TRBJ2-3,NA,TRBV5-1,CASSLAGYPRDTQYF
TRBJ2-3,TRBD2,TRBV7-3,CASSSSGARGDTQYF
TRBJ1-6,NA,TRBV6-6,CASSDQGSPGSPLHF
TRBJ1-1,NA,TRBV6-1,CASSERFPWGARDTEAFF
TRBJ2-7,NA,TRBV4-2,CASSQAPGYEQYF
TRBJ1-1,TRBD1,TRBV27,CASTSQGARTEAFF
TRBJ2-2,TRBD1,TRBV5-1,CASSFRGHGTGELFF
TRBJ1-2,NA,TRBV7-8,CASSLEGVPNYGYTF
TRBJ1-5,NA,TRBV5-8,CASSVTVKPQHF
TRBJ2-1,NA,TRBV27,CASSLPPGLSRDEQFF
TRBJ1-1,NA,TRBV19,CASSTGALPPREAFF
TRBJ1-2,NA,TRBV4-1,CASSPRKVGSEGYTF
TRBJ2-1,NA,TRBV27,CASSSVGEQFF
TRBJ1-2,TRBD1,TRBV5-6,CASSPQGARYGYTF